The rows below give T cell receptor beta chains drawn from one sample of a study of early T cells in non-severe SARS-CoV-2 infection. MiXCR, applied by TCRdb to the 5' RACE reads, yields one record per CDR3 protein. The sample lists 79,000 or so distinct CDR3 sequences, around 13% seen once, with 0.95% to 1.3% in the top ten. Input material: whole blood. The receptors come from an adult who was a healthcare worker with PCR-confirmed SARS-CoV-2 infection or an uninfected control (not recorded which). Both conserved end residues are part of each CDR3. The D gene is left open where the match is weak.

J gene	D gene	V gene	CDR3 protein
TRBJ2-7	.	TRBV11-2	CASSPTGLPYEQYF
TRBJ2-2	.	TRBV28	CASSRYPGELFF
TRBJ2-1	TRBD2	TRBV7-2	CASSFRTSGSNEQFF
TRBJ2-5	.	TRBV12-3/TRBV12-4	CASSSTVYQETQYF
TRBJ1-1	TRBD1	TRBV9	CASSASGTGGTEAFF
TRBJ2-7	.	TRBV7-2	CASSPYGDEQYF
TRBJ2-7	TRBD2	TRBV29-1	CSALAGASYEQYF
TRBJ2-7	TRBD2	TRBV5-6	CASNEAGGPGEQYF
TRBJ2-1	.	TRBV7-9	CASSLGGFWEQFF
TRBJ2-1	TRBD2	TRBV30	CAWSARLAGAYNEQFF
TRBJ1-3	.	TRBV3-1	CASSQLGGDSGNTIYF
TRBJ2-3	TRBD2	TRBV7-9	CASSLVGGGPDTQYF
TRBJ1-1	.	TRBV6-2/TRBV6-3	CASRPTRDTEAFF
TRBJ2-1	TRBD2	TRBV28	CASSHTGGPTYNEQFF
TRBJ2-5	.	TRBV6-6	CASSRSRKVETQYF
TRBJ1-2	.	TRBV30	CAWSATGGEGYTF
TRBJ2-5	TRBD2	TRBV6-5	CASSRTSEETQYF
TRBJ2-7	.	TRBV30	CAWGKLSPYEQYF
TRBJ2-5	.	TRBV7-2	CASSTGETQYF
TRBJ2-1	.	TRBV28	CASSTRGLDDEQFF
TRBJ2-7	.	TRBV9	CASSVTPQYEQYF
TRBJ2-6	.	TRBV19	CASSAYFSGANVLTF
TRBJ1-2	.	TRBV20-1	CSARDYKGPSRGYTF
TRBJ1-1	.	TRBV25-1	CASRSGKGLNTEAFF
TRBJ2-3	TRBD1	TRBV29-1	CSVRTGGRDTQYF
TRBJ1-1	.	TRBV19	CACSIVGLGPMNTEAFF
TRBJ2-7	TRBD2	TRBV14	CASSQSGGYEQYF